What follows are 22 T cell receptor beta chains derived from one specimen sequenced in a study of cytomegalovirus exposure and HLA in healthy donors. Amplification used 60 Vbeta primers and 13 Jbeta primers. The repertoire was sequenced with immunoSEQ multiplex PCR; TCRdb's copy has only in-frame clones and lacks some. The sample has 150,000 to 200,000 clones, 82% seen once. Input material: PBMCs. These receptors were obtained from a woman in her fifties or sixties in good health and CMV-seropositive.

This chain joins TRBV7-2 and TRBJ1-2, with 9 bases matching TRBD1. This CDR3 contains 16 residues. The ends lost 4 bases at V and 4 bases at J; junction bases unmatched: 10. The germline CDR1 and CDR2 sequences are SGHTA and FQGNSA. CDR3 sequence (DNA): TGTGCCAGCAGCTCTCTGACAGGGGGTTGGGGCTATGGCTACACCTTC. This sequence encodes CASSSLTGGWGYGYTF.

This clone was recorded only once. The CDR3: CAISESTAGRAYNEQFF. CDR3 sequence (DNA): TGTGCCATCAGTGAGTCGACGGCCGGGAGGGCGTACAATGAGCAGTTCTTC. This rearrangement joins TRBV10-3 to TRBJ2-1, with 8 bases matching TRBD2. Germline V gene lookup returns CDR1 ENHRY and CDR2 SYGVKD. The V gene end was trimmed by 0 bases and the J gene end by 4 bases; junction bases not matched to a gene: 8. The CDR3 is 17 amino acids.

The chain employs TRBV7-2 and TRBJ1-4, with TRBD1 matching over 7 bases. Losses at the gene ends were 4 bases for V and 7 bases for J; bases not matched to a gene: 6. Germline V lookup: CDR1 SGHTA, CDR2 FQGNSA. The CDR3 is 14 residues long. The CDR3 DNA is TGTGCCAGCAGCTCGCGACAGGGTGGTGAAAAACTGTTTTTT. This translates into CASSSRQGGEKLFF.

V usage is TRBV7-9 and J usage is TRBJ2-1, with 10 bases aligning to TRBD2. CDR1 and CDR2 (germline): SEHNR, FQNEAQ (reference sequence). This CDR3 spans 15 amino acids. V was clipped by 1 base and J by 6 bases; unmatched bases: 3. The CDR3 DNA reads TGTGCCAGCAGCTTAGGAAGCGGGGGGGCCAATGAGCAGTTCTTC. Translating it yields CASSLGSGGANEQFF. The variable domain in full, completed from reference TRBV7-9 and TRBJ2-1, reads DTGVSQNPRHKITKRGQNVTFRCDPISEHNRLYWYRQTLGQGPEFLTYFQNEAQLEKSRLLSDRFSAERPKGSFSTLEIQRTEQGDSAMYLCASSLGSGGANEQFFGPGTRLTVL.

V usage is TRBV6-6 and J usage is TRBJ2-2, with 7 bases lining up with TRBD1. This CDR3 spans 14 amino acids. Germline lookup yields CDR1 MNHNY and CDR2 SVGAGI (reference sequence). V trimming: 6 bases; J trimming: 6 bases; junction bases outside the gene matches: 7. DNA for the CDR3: TGTGCCAGCAGCAGAAACACAGGGGCCGGGGAGCTGTTTTTT. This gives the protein CASSRNTGAGELFF.

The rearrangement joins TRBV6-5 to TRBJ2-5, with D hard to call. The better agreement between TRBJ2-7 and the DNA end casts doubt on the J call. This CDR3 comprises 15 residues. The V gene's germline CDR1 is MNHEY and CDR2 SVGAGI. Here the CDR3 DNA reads TGTGCCAGCAGCCCATCTGGGCCTGCAGCCTACGAGCAGTACTTC. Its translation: CASSPSGPAAYEQYF.

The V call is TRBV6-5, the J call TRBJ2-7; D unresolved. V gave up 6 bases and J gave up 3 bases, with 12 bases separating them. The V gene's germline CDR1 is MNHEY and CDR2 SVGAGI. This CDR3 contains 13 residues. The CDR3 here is CASSPGLSYEQYF. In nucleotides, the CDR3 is TGTGCCAGCAGCCCAGGCCTTAGCTACGAGCAGTACTTC.

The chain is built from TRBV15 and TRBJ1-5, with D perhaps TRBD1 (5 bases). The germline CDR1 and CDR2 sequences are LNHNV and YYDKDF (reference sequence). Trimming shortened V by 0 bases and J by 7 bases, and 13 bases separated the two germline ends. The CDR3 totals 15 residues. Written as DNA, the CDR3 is TGTGCCACCAGCAGAGATAAGGCAGGGAGGCAGCCCCAGCATTTT. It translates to CATSRDKAGRQPQHF.

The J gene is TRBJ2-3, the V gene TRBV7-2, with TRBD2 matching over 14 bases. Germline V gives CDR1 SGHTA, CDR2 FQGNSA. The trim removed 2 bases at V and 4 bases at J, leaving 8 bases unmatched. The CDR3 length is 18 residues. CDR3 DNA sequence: TGTGCCAGCAGCTTAAGCGGGACTAGCGGGGGCCCAGCAGATACGCAGTATTTT. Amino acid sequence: CASSLSGTSGGPADTQYF.

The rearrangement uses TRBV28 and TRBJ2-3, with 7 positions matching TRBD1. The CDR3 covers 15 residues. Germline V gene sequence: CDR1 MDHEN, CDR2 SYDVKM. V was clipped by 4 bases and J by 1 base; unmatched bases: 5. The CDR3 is CASSSRQGRTDTQYF. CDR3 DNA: TGTGCCAGCAGTTCCAGACAGGGTCGCACAGATACGCAGTATTTT.

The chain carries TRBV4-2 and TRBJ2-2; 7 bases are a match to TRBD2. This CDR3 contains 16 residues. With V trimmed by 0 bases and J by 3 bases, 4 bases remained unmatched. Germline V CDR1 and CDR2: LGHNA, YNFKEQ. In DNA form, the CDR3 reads TGTGCCAGCAGCCAAGATGACGCGGGGGACACCGGGGAGCTGTTTTTT. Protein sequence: CASSQDDAGDTGELFF.

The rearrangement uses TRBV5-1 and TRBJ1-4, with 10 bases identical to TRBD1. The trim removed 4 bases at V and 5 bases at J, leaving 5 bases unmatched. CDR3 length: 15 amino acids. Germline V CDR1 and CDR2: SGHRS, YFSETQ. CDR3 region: CASSPTTGGNEKLFF. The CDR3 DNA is TGCGCCAGCAGCCCGACGACAGGGGGCAATGAAAAACTGTTTTTT.

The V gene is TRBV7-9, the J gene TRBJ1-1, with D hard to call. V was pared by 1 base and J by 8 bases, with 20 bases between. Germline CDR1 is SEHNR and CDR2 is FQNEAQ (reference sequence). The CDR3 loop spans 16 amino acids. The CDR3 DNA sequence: TGTGCCAGCAGCTTAGATATAGGCCCCAAGGCAGCGGAAGCTTTCTTT. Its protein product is CASSLDIGPKAAEAFF.

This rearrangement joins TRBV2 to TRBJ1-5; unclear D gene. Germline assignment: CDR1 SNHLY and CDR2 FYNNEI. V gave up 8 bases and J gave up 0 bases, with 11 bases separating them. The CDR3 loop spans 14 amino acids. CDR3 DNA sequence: TGTGCCAGCGCACGCTACGGTAGCAATCAGCCCCAGCATTTT. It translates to CASARYGSNQPQHF.

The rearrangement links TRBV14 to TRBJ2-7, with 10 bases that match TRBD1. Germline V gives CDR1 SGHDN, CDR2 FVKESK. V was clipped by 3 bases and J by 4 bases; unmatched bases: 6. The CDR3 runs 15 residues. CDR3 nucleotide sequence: TGTGCCAGCAGCCAGTCCCGGGACAGGGGTTACGAGCAGTACTTC. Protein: CASSQSRDRGYEQYF.

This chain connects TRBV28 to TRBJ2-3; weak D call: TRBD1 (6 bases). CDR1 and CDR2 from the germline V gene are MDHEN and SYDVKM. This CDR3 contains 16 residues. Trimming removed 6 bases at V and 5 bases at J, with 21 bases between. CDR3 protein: CASRPGGQSAVDTQYF. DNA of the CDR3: TGTGCCAGCAGACCCGGAGGACAGTCCGCCGTAGATACGCAGTATTTT.

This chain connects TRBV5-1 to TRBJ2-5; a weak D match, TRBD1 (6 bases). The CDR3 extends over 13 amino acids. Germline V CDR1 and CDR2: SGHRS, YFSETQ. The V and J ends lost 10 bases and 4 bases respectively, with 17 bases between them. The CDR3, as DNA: TGCGCCTCTCAGAGGGGGTTAGGAGAGACCCAGTACTTC. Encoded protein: CASQRGLGETQYF. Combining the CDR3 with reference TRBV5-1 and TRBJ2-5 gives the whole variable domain KAGVTQTPRYLIKTRGQQVTLSCSPISGHRSVSWYQQTPGQGLQFLFEYFSETQRNKGNFPGRFSGRQFSNSRSEMNVSTLELGDSALYLCASQRGLGETQYFGPGTRLLVL.

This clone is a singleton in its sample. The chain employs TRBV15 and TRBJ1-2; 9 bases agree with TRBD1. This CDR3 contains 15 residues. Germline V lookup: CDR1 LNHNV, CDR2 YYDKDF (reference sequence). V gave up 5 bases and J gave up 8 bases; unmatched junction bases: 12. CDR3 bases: TGTGCCACCAGCCCGGGTGGGACAGGGTTGAGGGGCTACACCTTC. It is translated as CATSPGGTGLRGYTF. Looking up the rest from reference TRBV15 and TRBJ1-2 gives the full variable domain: DAMVIQNPRYQVTQFGKPVTLSCSQTLNHNVMYWYQQKSSQAPKLLFHYYDKDFNNEADTPDNFQSRRPNTSFCFLDIRSPGLGDTAMYLCATSPGGTGLRGYTFGSGTRLTVV.

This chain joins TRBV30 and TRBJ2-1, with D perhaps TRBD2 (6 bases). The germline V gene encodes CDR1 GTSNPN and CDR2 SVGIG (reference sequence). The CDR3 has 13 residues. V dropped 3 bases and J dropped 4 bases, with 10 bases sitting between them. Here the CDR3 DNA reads TGTGCCTGGAGAGGGAGGACATACAATGAGCAGTTCTTC. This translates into CAWRGRTYNEQFF.

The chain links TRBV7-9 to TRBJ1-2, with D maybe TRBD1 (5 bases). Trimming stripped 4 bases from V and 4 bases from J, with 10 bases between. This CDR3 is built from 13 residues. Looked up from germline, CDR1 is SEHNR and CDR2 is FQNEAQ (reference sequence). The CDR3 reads CASSWRDFYGYTF. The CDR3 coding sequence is TGTGCCAGCAGCTGGAGGGACTTCTATGGCTACACCTTC.

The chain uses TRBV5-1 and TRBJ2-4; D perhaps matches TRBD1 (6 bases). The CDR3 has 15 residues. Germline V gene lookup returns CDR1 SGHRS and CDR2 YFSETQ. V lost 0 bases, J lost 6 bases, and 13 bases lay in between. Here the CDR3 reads CASSLGDTGRNIQYF. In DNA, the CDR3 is TGCGCCAGCAGCTTGGGCGACACAGGGAGAAACATTCAGTACTTC.

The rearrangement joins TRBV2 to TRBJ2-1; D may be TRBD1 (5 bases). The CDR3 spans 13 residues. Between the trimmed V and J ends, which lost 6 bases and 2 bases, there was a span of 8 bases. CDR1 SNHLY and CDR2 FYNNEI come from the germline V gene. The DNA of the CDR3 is TGTGCCAGCAGGCCAGGGACCTACAATGAGCAGTTCTTC. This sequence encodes CASRPGTYNEQFF.